The 14 T cell receptor beta chains below all came from one sample that was sequenced in a study of blood T cell repertoires in COVID-19 (TCRdb year 2020). The method was the immunoSEQ multiplex PCR assay. TCRdb obtained this table from immuneACCESS and retained in-frame rearrangements with V and J assigned. These tables miss some clones; where compared with another copy, unresolved V genes account for less than half of the shortfall, and the remainder is unexplained. This sample gives about 50,000 clones in total; approximately 90% of them show up just once. The top ten hold about 8.9% of the sample. Sequencing was done on a sample of peripheral blood. The receptors here all came from a woman of 80 years or more with acute or convalescent COVID-19.

This chain uses TRBV16 with TRBJ1-5; 7 bases fit TRBD1. CDR3 length: 15 residues. Germline values: CDR1 KGHSY, CDR2 FQNENV. After removal of 3 bases from V and 4 bases from J, the junction contained 6 bases not matched to a gene. The CDR3 region is CASSQEQGLNQPQHF. As DNA, the CDR3 is TGTGCCAGCAGCCAGGAACAGGGGCTGAATCAGCCCCAGCATTTT.

This clone came up once. V usage is TRBV25-1 and J usage is TRBJ1-1; no reliable D call. V lost 5 bases to trimming and J lost 2 bases, with 12 bases between them. Germline CDR1 reads MGHDK; CDR2 reads SYGVNS. This CDR3 has 14 amino acids. The CDR3 sequence is CASSPEFLNTEAFF. Written as DNA, the CDR3 is TGTGCCAGCAGTCCCGAGTTCTTAAACACTGAAGCTTTCTTT.

This clone has only one observation. The J gene is TRBJ2-2, the V gene TRBV25-1, with a possible D match to TRBD2 (6 bases). The CDR3 is made up of 18 amino acids. V was cut by 1 base and J by 5 bases, with 20 bases left in between. Germline V gene sequence: CDR1 MGHDK, CDR2 SYGVNS. This CDR3 is CASSESHYIAEGTGELFF. CDR3 in DNA: TGTGCCAGCAGTGAATCGCACTATATAGCGGAGGGAACCGGGGAGCTGTTTTTT.

The chain links TRBV30 to TRBJ2-1; D unresolved. Germline loops: CDR1 GTSNPN, CDR2 SVGIG (reference sequence). V was cut by 2 bases and J by 8 bases, with 7 bases left in between. The CDR3 contains 11 residues. The CDR3 region is CAWSLAYEQFF. For the CDR3, the DNA is TGTGCCTGGAGTTTAGCCTATGAGCAGTTCTTC.

The J gene is TRBJ2-2, the V gene TRBV11-3; D is unclear. This CDR3 contains 12 residues. Deletions cut 2 bases from V and 5 bases from J, with 3 bases between. The germline CDR1 and CDR2 sequences are SGHNT and YENEEA. The CDR3 nucleotides are TGTGCCAGCAGCTTACTTACCGGGGAGCTGTTTTTT. Its protein is CASSLLTGELFF.

This clone was seen a handful of times. J is TRBJ1-6 and V is TRBV6-5; 8 nucleotides match TRBD1. The CDR3 spans 15 residues. Germline trimming cut 2 bases from V and 10 bases from J; bases unmatched to any gene: 7. Germline values: CDR1 MNHEY, CDR2 SVGAGI. The CDR3: CASSYTGQAPSPLHF. In DNA, the CDR3 is TGTGCCAGCAGTTACACGGGACAGGCCCCCTCACCCCTCCACTTT.

The chain carries TRBV5-4 and TRBJ2-5, with no clear D. Germline-derived CDR1 and CDR2 are SGHNT and YYREEE (reference sequence). This CDR3 has 14 amino acids. Trimming pared 0 bases from V and 4 bases from J, leaving 10 bases between. CDR3 sequence (DNA): TGTGCCAGCAGCTTGGGGCAGTCTGGAGAGACCCAGTACTTC. Residues: CASSLGQSGETQYF. Together with reference TRBV5-4 and TRBJ2-5, the CDR3 gives the full variable domain: ETGVTQSPTHLIKTRGQQVTLRCSSQSGHNTVSWYQQALGQGPQFIFQYYREEENGRGNFPPRFSGLQFPNYSSELNVNALELDDSALYLCASSLGQSGETQYFGPGTRLLVL.

The chain combines TRBV6-2 or TRBV6-3 with TRBJ2-1; D perhaps matches TRBD2 (5 bases). CDR1 and CDR2 (germline): MNHEY, SVGEGT. V was cut by 2 bases and J by 0 bases, with 11 bases left in between. CDR3 length: 16 amino acids. This CDR3 is CASSYRLPSSYNEQFF. Here the CDR3 DNA reads TGTGCCAGCAGTTACCGACTACCGAGCTCCTACAATGAGCAGTTCTTC.

V is TRBV4-3 and J is TRBJ1-1; D might be TRBD1 (5 bases). The CDR3 runs 15 residues. V lost 1 base to trimming and J lost 4 bases, with 13 bases between them. Per germline, CDR1 LGHNA and CDR2 YSLEER. The CDR3 bases are TGCGCCAGCAGCCAAGGGTCCAGGGTACCCACTGAAGCTTTCTTT. Its protein product is CASSQGSRVPTEAFF.

This chain connects TRBV7-8 to TRBJ1-1; TRBD1 matches at 7 bases. This CDR3 contains 16 residues. V lost 1 base, J lost 8 bases, and 13 bases stayed unmatched. Germline-derived CDR1 and CDR2 are SGHVS and FQNEAQ. The CDR3, as DNA: TGTGCCAGCAGCTTAGGCTTGGGGACAGCCGAGGACGAAGCTTTCTTT. Translated: CASSLGLGTAEDEAFF.

The rearrangement uses TRBV7-2 and TRBJ1-2; D not certain. Germline CDR1 SGHTA, CDR2 FQGNSA. The CDR3 consists of 15 residues. With 3 bases removed from V and 3 bases from J, the gap between germline ends came to 14 bases. The CDR3 nucleotides are TGTGCCAGCAGCTTGTATATGACAACCGACTATGGCTACACCTTC. Encoded protein: CASSLYMTTDYGYTF.

This clone was recorded a few times. The rearrangement joins TRBV5-6 to TRBJ1-2; the D is unclear. Germline V gene lookup returns CDR1 SGHDT and CDR2 YYEEEE. The CDR3 extends over 11 amino acids. The V gene lost 1 base and the J gene lost 7 bases, with 5 bases spanning the gap. The CDR3 reads CASSLQAGYTF. The DNA for the CDR3 is TGTGCCAGCAGCTTGCAGGCTGGCTACACCTTC.

The rearrangement links TRBV3-1 (or the pseudogene TRBV3-2) to TRBJ2-5; TRBD1 matches 8 bases. This CDR3 comprises 14 residues. Germline CDR1 LGHDT, CDR2 YNNKEL (reference sequence). Trimming cost V 4 bases and J 4 bases; bases outside gene matches: 5. The CDR3 loop reads CASSRGRGRETQYF. CDR3 sequence (DNA): TGTGCCAGCAGCCGCGGCAGGGGGCGAGAGACCCAGTACTTC.

V and J are TRBV15 and TRBJ2-3, with 9 bases identical to TRBD1. Losses at the gene ends were 5 bases for V and 3 bases for J; bases not matched to a gene: 6. The CDR3 has 15 residues. Germline assignment: CDR1 LNHNV and CDR2 YYDKDF (reference sequence). This CDR3 reads CATSLDRGITDTQYF. As DNA, the CDR3 is TGTGCCACCAGCTTGGACAGGGGAATTACAGATACGCAGTATTTT.